A selection of T cell receptor beta chains follows, all from one sample in a study of blood T cell repertoires in COVID-19. Libraries were prepared by immunoSEQ multiplex PCR; TCRdb keeps only in-frame clonotypes and omits some of them. The table has 250,000 or so clones, more than 75% seen once. The specimen was peripheral blood. All receptors come from a woman in her forties who had recovered from COVID-19. Each CDR3 is given with its conserved first and last residue. Each record gives: J gene, CDR3 length, clone size, V gene, D gene, CDR3 DNA, CDR3 protein. A D gene is named only where the DNA matches it firmly. Not all rows give a size; the values are once, few, many and, for expanded clones, a class.

>TRBJ2-3|13|.|TRBV19|.
TGTGCCACCAGGGAGGACCCCAGCAGTACGCAGTATTTT
CATREDPSSTQYF
>TRBJ2-1|15|.|TRBV5-4|.
TGTGCCAGCAGCTTGGTGGCAGGGCCCCACAATGAGCAGTTCTTC
CASSLVAGPHNEQFF
>TRBJ2-5|12|.|TRBV29-1|.
TGCAGCGTCGCAGGGGTGGGGGAGACCCAGTACTTC
CSVAGVGETQYF
>TRBJ1-2|13|.|TRBV29-1|.
TGCAGCGTTGGGGCCGGGAAAAACTATGGCTACACCTTC
CSVGAGKNYGYTF
>TRBJ2-1|13|.|TRBV18|.
TGTGCCAGCTCATCTAGCGCATACAATGAGCAGTTCTTC
CASSSSAYNEQFF
>TRBJ2-1|14|.|TRBV24-1|.
TGTGCCACCAGTGATCCCCACTCGGGAGCCCCGGCCCTCTTC
CATSDPHSGAPALF
>TRBJ1-1|13|.|TRBV7-2|TRBD1
TGTGCCAGCAGGCATGGACAGGGGGCTGAAGCTTTCTTT
CASRHGQGAEAFF
>TRBJ2-2|12|once|TRBV29-1|.
TGCAGCGTTGGGCGGCAGGGTGGCGAGCTGTTTTTT
CSVGRQGGELFF
>TRBJ1-6|15|once|TRBV11-2|.
TGTGCCAGCACCCCCCCCGGCTCCTATAATTCACCCCTCCACTTT
CASTPPGSYNSPLHF
>TRBJ1-1|14|few|TRBV5-1|TRBD1
TGCGCCAGCAGCCGACAGGGAATGAACACTGAAGCTTTCTTT
CASSRQGMNTEAFF
>TRBJ1-5|15|.|TRBV5-1|TRBD1
TGCGCCAGCAGCTTGGCGGGGACAGGTAATCAGCCCCAGCATTTT
CASSLAGTGNQPQHF
>TRBJ2-7|12|.|TRBV30|TRBD1
TGTGCCTGGGGGACAGGACCCTACGAGCAGTACTTC
CAWGTGPYEQYF
>TRBJ2-2|16|.|TRBV19|.
TGTGCCAGTACCTATGGGGGACTGCCGAACACCGGGGAGCTGTTTTTT
CASTYGGLPNTGELFF
>TRBJ1-4|19|.|TRBV5-1|TRBD1
TGCGCCAGCAGCTTTGGGGGGACAGGGACCTATGCAACTAATGAAAAACTGTTTTTT
CASSFGGTGTYATNEKLFF
>TRBJ1-5|13|once|TRBV6-5|TRBD1
TGTGCCAGCAGGGGACAGGGTTATCAGCCCCAGCATTTT
CASRGQGYQPQHF